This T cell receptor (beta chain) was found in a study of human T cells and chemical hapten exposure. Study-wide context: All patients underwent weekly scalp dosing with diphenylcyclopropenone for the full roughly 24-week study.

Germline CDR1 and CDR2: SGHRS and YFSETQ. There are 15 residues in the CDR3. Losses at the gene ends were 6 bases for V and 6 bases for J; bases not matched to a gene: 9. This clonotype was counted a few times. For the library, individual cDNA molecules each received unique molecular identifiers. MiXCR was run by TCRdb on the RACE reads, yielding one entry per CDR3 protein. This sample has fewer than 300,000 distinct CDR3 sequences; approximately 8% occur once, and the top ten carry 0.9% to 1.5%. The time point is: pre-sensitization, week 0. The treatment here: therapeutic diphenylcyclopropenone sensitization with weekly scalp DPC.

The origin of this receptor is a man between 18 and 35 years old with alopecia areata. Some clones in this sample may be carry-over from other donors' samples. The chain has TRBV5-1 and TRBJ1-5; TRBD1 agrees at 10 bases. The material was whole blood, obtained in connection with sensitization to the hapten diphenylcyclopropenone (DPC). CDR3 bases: TGCGCCAGCAAGGGTGGGACAGGGGACGGTCAGCCCCAGCATTTT. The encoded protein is CASKGGTGDGQPQHF.